This T cell receptor (beta chain) was sequenced for a study of T cells in Graves' hyperthyroidism and ophthalmopathy (dated by TCRdb to between 2018 and 2021). Concerning the study at large: Peripheral blood was sampled at the time of initial diagnosis, prior to any treatment. To identify TCR V-J signatures that set the groups apart, the researchers used a discovery cohort of 100 patients, made up of 40 to 45 with Graves' ophthalmopathy and about 60 with stable Graves' hyperthyroidism. Whether ophthalmopathy could be predicted prospectively was tested in an independent validation cohort made up of under 20 hyperthyroidism patients plus 17 patients who later progressed to ophthalmopathy. The approximately 95 discovery patients were divided at random into training and test sets in a 7:3 ratio. In addition, the study compared T-cell repertoires in thyroid tissue and in blood from about 6 Graves' hyperthyroidism patients. Following sampling, methimazole starting at 30 mg daily was given to hyperthyroidism patients, and high-dose intravenous methylprednisolone was given to ophthalmopathy patients. The paper reports TCR Vbeta CDR3 sequencing of some 140 peripheral blood samples: approximately 41 ophthalmopathy, around 80 hyperthyroidism and around 17 progressor patients.

In the ophthalmopathy patients, disease was moderately to severely active, with a Clinical Activity Score of 3 or more, a NOSPECS grade of 4 or more, and a duration of less than 3 months. Any patient with an uncontrolled infection, another autoimmune disease, pregnancy or lactation was excluded. Diagnoses relied on clinical symptoms, serum thyroxine and TRAb, thyroid ultrasound and orbital computed tomography. PBMCs were separated from around 9.1 ml of fresh peripheral blood using Ficoll-Paque density gradient centrifugation. Total RNA was extracted using Trizol reagent, and RNA quality was assessed on an Agilent 2100 Bioanalyzer. V is pared back by 4 bases and J by 2 bases, with 19 bases lying between the germline termini. The CDR3 covers 17 residues, taking in both the cysteine and the phenylalanine. The only DNA kept is the CDR3, 51 bases in frame from the first base. Per the germline V gene, SGDLS is the CDR1 and YYNGEE is the CDR2.

This clonotype was seen a few times. What this receptor recognizes is not known. Base quality data are lacking; no much larger clone is found one base away. Amplification of TCR beta CDR3 regions was carried out from RNA transcripts. For the first round of RT-PCR on the TCR CDR3, the HTBI primer set was used together with the Qiagen OneStep RT-PCR kit. Libraries were constructed in a second round of multiplex PCR, after which size selection and purification were carried out. Paired-end sequencing of the libraries was performed with 100 bp reads on an Illumina HiSeq2000. The source study handled its data this way. Raw data were processed with SOAPnuke, discarding reads with adapters, uncalled bases, mean Phred below 15, or no exact constant-primer or identifier match. High-quality paired reads were merged using COPE v1.2.5, and each unique nucleotide sequence was defined as a clonotype. MiTCR v1.1 was used to align clonotypes to the IMGT TRBV, TRBD and TRBJ reference segments. The analysis was restricted to V-J combinations with a frequency above 0.0001, which together covered 99.2% of the repertoires. The TCS score was defined as the ratio of F50 (clonal expansion) to E x V (chaos), calculated using BLOSUM62-based TCRdist between CDR3 peptides within each V-J. Welch's t-statistics and random forest reduced around 550 V-J features to about 12, which were used in a naive Bayes classifier (R e1071). The public reads were reprocessed in TCRdb via fastp at Q25 and MiXCR, keeping in-frame beta chains. Here each entry gathers all rows of one CDR3 protein and keeps the most common genes and DNA. The V and J calls reflect TCRdb's pipeline rather than the authors' work. This sample is represented by fewer than 500,000 distinct CDR3 sequences; under 15% of them were singletons. Roughly 13% of the sample goes to the ten largest clones.

General findings and caveats noted by the study authors: A model built on a 13 V-J signature distinguished ophthalmopathy from stable hyperthyroidism, reaching about 89% sensitivity and around 82% specificity in cross-validation and 80%/75% in testing. During validation, the model predicted progression to ophthalmopathy a median of about 6.5 months ahead of onset, with approximately 70% sensitivity and 72.22% specificity. No statistical method was used to set the sample size in advance, and investigators knew the group allocation. Most expanded thyroid clonotypes (frequency above 0.001) were also found in blood, which suggests that blood repertoires may mirror thyroid immune responses.

This sequence uses TRBV9 and TRBJ2-4; the D segment could be TRBD2, given 6 matching bases. This TCR was sampled from a man in his late teens or twenties with Graves' ophthalmopathy. The sequenced sample consisted of blood. The DNA sequence is as follows: TGTGCCAGCAGCCCAAGTTGGGGGGAGGCACCCAAAAACATTCAGTACTTC. It translates to CASSPSWGEAPKNIQYF.